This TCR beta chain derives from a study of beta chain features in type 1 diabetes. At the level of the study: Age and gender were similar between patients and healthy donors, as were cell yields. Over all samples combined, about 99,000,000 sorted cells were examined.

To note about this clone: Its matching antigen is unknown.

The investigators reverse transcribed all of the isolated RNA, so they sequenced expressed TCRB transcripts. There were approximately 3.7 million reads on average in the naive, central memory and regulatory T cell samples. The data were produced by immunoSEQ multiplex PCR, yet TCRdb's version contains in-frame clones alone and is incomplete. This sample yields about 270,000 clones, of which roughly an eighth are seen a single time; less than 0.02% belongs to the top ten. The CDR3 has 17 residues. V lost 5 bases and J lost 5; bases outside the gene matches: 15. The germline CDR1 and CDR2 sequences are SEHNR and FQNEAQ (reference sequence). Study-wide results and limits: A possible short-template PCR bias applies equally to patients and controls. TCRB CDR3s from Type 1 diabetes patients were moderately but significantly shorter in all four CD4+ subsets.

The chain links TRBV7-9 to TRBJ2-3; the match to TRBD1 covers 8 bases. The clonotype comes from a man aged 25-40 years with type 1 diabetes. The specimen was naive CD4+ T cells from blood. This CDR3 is CASSRVTGAGGRDTQYF. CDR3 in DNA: TGTGCCAGCAGCCGCGTCACGGGTGCAGGGGGCCGAGATACGCAGTATTTT.